Detailed here is one T cell receptor (beta chain). These data belong to a study of CD8 T cells in Susac syndrome. Random hexamers were used to reverse transcribe the RNA input (about 0.45 to 1 ug). MiXCR, run by TCRdb on the immunoSEQ multiplex PCR reads, gives a single entry per CDR3 protein. The table includes some 150,000 distinct CDR3 sequences, 95% to 96% detected once. The V end lost 3 bases, the J end lost 0 bases, and 12 bases lay between the germline ends. The CDR3 sequence is 16 residues long. Germline CDR1 reads SNHLY; CDR2 reads FYNNEI. The sequenced sample consisted of CD8+ T cells from PBMCs. The V call is TRBV2, the J call TRBJ1-5; the D gene is possibly TRBD1 (5 bases). The receptor's source is a human donor with multiple sclerosis. The CDR3 protein is CASSDEAGGSNQPQHF. The CDR3 coding sequence is TGTGCCAGCAGTGACGAAGCTGGGGGTAGCAATCAGCCCCAGCATTTT. Combining the CDR3 with reference TRBV2 and TRBJ1-5 gives the whole variable domain EPEVTQTPSHQVTQMGQEVILRCVPISNHLYFYWYRQILGQKVEFLVSFYNNEISEKSEIFDDQFSVERPDGSNFTLKIRSTKLEDSAMYFCASSDEAGGSNQPQHFGDGTRLSIL.